This T cell receptor (beta chain) comes out of a study of shared clonotypes between healthy human individuals. Overall study: The composition of the donors was a couple of women and a few men aged 18 to 49.

V lost 4 bases to trimming and J lost 7 bases; unmatched junction nucleotides: 12. The length of the CDR3 is 15 residues. The germline V gene has CDR1 SGHTA and CDR2 FQGNSA. Regarding this clone: Its matching antigen is unknown.

Some 27,000 T cell genomes, or around 0.2 ug DNA, went into the sorted-subset replicate PCRs. Here immunoSEQ multiplex PCR was the method, and the copy in TCRdb shows in-frame clones only, minus some. The sample contains roughly 1.4 million clones, about 98.5% of which appear only once. Study conclusions and caveats: Across a handful of donors, naive CD4 shared roughly 5.1%, naive CD8 less than 4%, memory CD4 roughly 2.4%, memory CD8 more than 0.35%. Lower generation probabilities were found for non-shared clonotypes than for those shared by all four donors.

The chain couples TRBV7-2 to TRBJ2-7; 8 bases align to TRBD2. The origin of this receptor is a young man in good health. Sequencing was done on a sample of naive CD4+ T cells sorted from blood. Documented subset: CD45RA+ positively selected. The CDR3 region is CASSYAHGSGGEQYF. For the CDR3, the DNA is TGTGCCAGCAGCTACGCCCATGGATCGGGGGGGGAGCAGTACTTC. Variable domain in full (rest from reference TRBV7-2 and TRBJ2-7): GAGVSQSPSNKVTEKGKDVELRCDPISGHTALYWYRQSLGQGLEFLIYFQGNSAPDKSGLPSDRFSAERTGGSVSTLTIQRTQQEDSAVYLCASSYAHGSGGEQYFGPGTRLTVT.